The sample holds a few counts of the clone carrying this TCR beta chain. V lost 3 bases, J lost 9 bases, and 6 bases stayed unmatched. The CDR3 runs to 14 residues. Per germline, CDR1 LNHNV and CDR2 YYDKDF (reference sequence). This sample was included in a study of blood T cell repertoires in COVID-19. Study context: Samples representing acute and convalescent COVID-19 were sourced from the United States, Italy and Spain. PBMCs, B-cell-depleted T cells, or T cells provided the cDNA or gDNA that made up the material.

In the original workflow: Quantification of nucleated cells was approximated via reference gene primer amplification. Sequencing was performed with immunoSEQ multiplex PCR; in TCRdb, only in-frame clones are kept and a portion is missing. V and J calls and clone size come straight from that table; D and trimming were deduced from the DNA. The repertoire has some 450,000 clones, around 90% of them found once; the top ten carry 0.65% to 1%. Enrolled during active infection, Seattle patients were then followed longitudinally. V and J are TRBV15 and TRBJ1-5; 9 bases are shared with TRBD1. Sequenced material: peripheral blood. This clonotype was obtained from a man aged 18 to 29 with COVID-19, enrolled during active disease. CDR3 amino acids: CATSSDRGYGPQHF. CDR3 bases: TGTGCCACCAGCAGTGACAGGGGGTACGGGCCCCAGCATTTT.